This TCR beta chain was recorded in a study of cytomegalovirus exposure and HLA in healthy donors (TCRdb year 2017). Regarding the research as a whole: An earlier analysis of about 560 of the donors reported approximately 300 Gb of sequence data and 90 million to 120 million unique TCR beta sequences obtained from around 190 million T cells. To predict cytomegalovirus infection status, the study combined high-throughput TCR immunosequencing, statistical association of individual TCRs with disease status, and machine learning. Four or five DR-DQ haplotypes were handled as single units for association and clustering because linkage in the cohort was strong. Class I and class II HLA loci were covered by the typing at four-digit resolution. Roughly 300 gigabases of sequencing data and around 85 million unique TCR sequences made up an early release that covered several hundred HLA-typed donors. In an earlier analysis of 500 to 650 of the donors, high-throughput TCR beta sequencing was used to judge whether each TCR beta V gene segment behaved as functional or pseudogenic. All discovery cohort repertoires had been generated on a single sequencing platform. The aim of the study was to test whether cataloging public T cell receptors could identify signatures of past pathogen exposure. Genome-wide SNP genotypes for about 55% of the roughly 670 donors were used in a later genetic analysis, which treated that subset as a discovery cohort. The T cell repertoires of around 730 subjects were profiled by immunosequencing and related to cytomegalovirus serostatus. Alongside the repertoire data, information on donor age, sex, ethnicity and CMV serostatus was compiled. Across about 370 genotyped donors of the cohort, an average of about 240,000 unique TCR beta nucleotide sequences per donor were sequenced, and approximately 17% of those sequences were non-productive. In the later analysis, no new phenotypic data were used to find candidate immune exposures; instead, reliance was placed on TCR beta sequences and their occurrence across donors. A later analysis re-analyzed previously published TCR beta repertoires from 600 to 850 donors and added high-resolution HLA genotyping to study TCR occurrence patterns. Along with the roughly 700-subject first cohort, a separate validation cohort of over a hundred different subjects was used. Typing coverage differed by locus: A, B, C, DRB1 and DQB1 were typed in about 620-640 donors, DQA1 in about 500, DPA1 in 600 to 610, and DPB1 in roughly 450. Of the roughly 400 genotyped donors, around 81% fell in the genetic ancestry cluster associated with self-reported Caucasian donors.

From its cysteine to its phenylalanine, the CDR3 spans 14 amino acids. Only the CDR3 region is kept as DNA, spanning 42 bases read in frame from base 1. V sheds 11 bases and J sheds 1 base, leaving 17 bases between their ends. CDR1 and CDR2, per the germline V gene (reference sequence), are LNHDA and SQIVND. With respect to this clone: Its antigen remains undetermined. It has no much larger one-base neighbor in the sample; base qualities were not kept.

Study-wide findings and limitations: While some public TCRs were present in many individuals, most TCR sequences turned up only very rarely across donors. A later genetic analysis reported fewer N-insertions in productive TCRs among donors in an Asian-associated ancestry cluster than the approximately 700-donor mean. A few of the identified cytomegalovirus-associated TCR beta chains were confirmed in vitro to be specific for cytomegalovirus antigens. In a later analysis, most CMV-associated TCR beta chains were found to appear HLA-restricted, with HLA associations seemingly driven largely by CMV exposure. Linkage disequilibrium might explain the correlated functional status among segregating V segments, but an unknown experimental factor could not be excluded. The presence/absence analyses assumed that sequencing depth was roughly uniform across donors, and that assumption may not be true. Because counts were too low, under 20 rarely observed V segments, including chromosome 9 orphons, were left out of the earlier analysis of 587 of the donors. The study gave a list of 150 to 200 TCR beta chains associated with cytomegalovirus. According to the authors, the approach could potentially be generalized to other disease states and immunological phenotypes. In a later analysis, 16,951 TCR beta sequences were associated with specific HLA alleles at a false discovery rate of 0.05. In a later analysis, several top co-occurrence clusters were reported to appear linked to parvovirus B19, influenza, CMV and Epstein-Barr virus. CMV serostatus was the only immune exposure information available for the cohort. The classifier was reported to diagnose cytomegalovirus status with high specificity and sensitivity in both the original cohort and the validation cohort. In an earlier analysis of 587 of the donors, most TCR beta V segments appeared in productive rearrangements about 87% or about 30% of the time, broadly matching IMGT annotations. An association between a missense DCLRE1C variant and V-gene and J-gene trimming of TCR beta chains was found in a later genetic analysis and replicated in an independent cohort. In a later analysis, TCR association rates were found to vary across HLA loci, with the most associated TCRs seen for DRB1 alleles and the fewest for HLA-C alleles. A cluster of highly shared sequence variants was judged likely to represent a technical artifact of the sequencing pipeline. Because HLA typing was unavailable for some donors at each locus, only the typed subset was used in association tests. In this cohort, only TCR beta chains were sequenced, and detectable features were limited by the absence of alpha or paired-chain data. Some IMGT-functional V segments, including TRBV6-2 and TRBV6-3, could not be distinguished by the 87-base-pair reads and were therefore excluded. A further reported finding was that TCR beta sequences accurately predicted the HLA-A and HLA-B alleles for most subjects in the first cohort. In a later analysis, HLA-associated TCR beta chains showed more clonal expansion and lower generation probabilities than non-associated chains that were equally common. Assigning TCR associations to individual alleles was difficult when HLA alleles, especially DR and DQ, strongly co-occurred.

Library prep was done by the immunoSEQ multiplex PCR assay. For the multiplex PCR, a mixture combining 60 forward primers for TCR Vbeta segments and 13 reverse primers for TCR Jbeta segments was used. Amplification of the CDR3 region of rearranged TCR beta genes was performed with a multiplex PCR assay on genomic DNA. On the Illumina HiSeq System, the amplified TCR beta libraries were sequenced as 87-base-pair reads. The study's processing was this. A later analysis counted tens of millions of unique TCR beta chains across the 550 to 700 repertoires, and around 12 million of these chains were shared by at least two donors. Raw reads were error-corrected and collapsed into unique sequences by a nearest-neighbor algorithm in which closely related sequences were merged to remove PCR and sequencing errors. To assign V, D and J gene segments, CDR3 sequences were aligned to IMGT reference sequences. Each retained sequence needed at least a six-nucleotide match to both a V gene segment and a J gene segment. Rearrangements were classified as productive when the CDR3 lacked stop codons and remained in frame with V and J, and all other rearrangements were classified as non-productive. Following IMGT convention, CDR3 was defined as the stretch from the second conserved V-encoded cysteine to the conserved J-encoded phenylalanine. In an earlier analysis of some 550 of the donors, sequences lacking an unambiguous match to a single V gene segment were excluded. In an earlier analysis of 587 of the donors, V segments were called functional above 56.7% productive rearrangements and were called segregating when the between-donor standard deviation exceeded 5%. To diagnose cytomegalovirus status from the catalog of TCR beta chain sequences, a statistical classification framework was built. In a later analysis, V and J genes were assigned by comparing TCR nucleotide sequences against IMGT/GENE-DB human TR gene sequences. Using the TCRdist pipeline, a later analysis assigned CDR3 sequences along with most-parsimonious VDJ recombination scenarios. A later analysis defined each TCR beta chain by its CDR3 amino acid sequence plus V-gene family, and excluded reads lacking a unique V-gene family. To address suspected cross-contamination and a sequencing artifact, a later analysis removed a few hundred highly shared, low-generation-probability nucleotide sequences. In a later analysis, a clonal expansion index was calculated for each public chain from normalized within-repertoire ranks of inferred template counts. In a later analysis, generation probabilities were computed using a VDJ recombination model fitted to out-of-frame rearrangements, and the results were checked against IGoR. A later analysis scored TCR-TCR, TCR-HLA and TCR-CMV co-occurrence with hypergeometric tests, applying a repertoire-size bias correction to TCR pairs. To estimate false discovery rates, a later analysis permuted the HLA or CMV assignments 20 times. In a later analysis, co-occurring TCRs were grouped using DBSCAN, with TCRdist sequence similarity added in when clustering inside HLA-allele-positive subsets. Repertoires with fewer than 30,000 or more than 120,000 public chains, plus five repertoires with anomalous nucleotide sharing, were excluded from co-occurrence clustering. The clones in this table, taken by TCRdb from immuneACCESS, are in-frame only. Not every clone is retained; where verified, under half of the shortfall comes from an unresolved V gene, and the cause of the rest is unknown. That table furnishes V, J and clone size, whereas the DNA furnished D and trimming. Present in this sample are some 110,000 clones, 75% to 90% of which were seen just once. 6% to 8% of the sample is held by the ten biggest clonotypes.

The cohort was made up of 650 to 700 healthy bone marrow donors. At the time of sampling, all cohort members were nominally healthy, though unrecorded immune exposures were likely present. The donor was CMV seropositive and was included in the group of 250 to 350 seropositive cohort members. Each donor provided a peripheral blood sample, and peripheral blood mononuclear cells were used for TCR beta sequencing. The Qiagen DNeasy Blood Extraction Kit was used to extract genomic DNA from the blood cell samples. This clonotype originated in a man aged 25-40 years in good health and CMV-seropositive. Sequencing was done on a sample of PBMCs. The chain is encoded by TRBV19 joined to TRBJ1-2; no D gene is confidently identified. The DNA sequence reads TGTGCCGCCTTGGCCCCCGGGGTTAACTATGGCTACACCTTC. Its translation is CAALAPGVNYGYTF.